A single T cell receptor (beta chain) is shown here with its context. The sample belongs to a study of T-cell reconstitution after alpha-beta-depleted transplantation in children. The CDR3 is 11 amino acids. Looked up from germline, CDR1 is DFQATT and CDR2 is SNEGSKA (reference sequence). The V end was cut by 5 bases, the J end by 7 bases, with 8 bases between. Using unique molecular identifiers, the investigators prepared the TCRbeta library. TCRdb re-analysed the PCR reads in MiXCR, keeping a single row per CDR3 protein. The profile covers fewer than 550,000 distinct CDR3 sequences, with over 9.5% appearing a single time and 14% taken by the ten largest.

This sequence originates from a female patient between 2 and 15 years old who had a stem cell transplant for aplastic anemia, so the T cells may come from the graft donor. The specimen comprised PBMCs, mostly from graft donor cells, sampled 180 days after TCRalphabeta/CD19-depleted stem cell transplant. The chain has TRBV20-1 and TRBJ2-2; D possibly corresponds to TRBD2 (5 bases). The CDR3 loop is CSALRDGELFF. CDR3 sequence (DNA): TGCAGTGCTTTGAGGGACGGGGAGCTGTTTTTT.